The source of this T cell receptor beta chain is a study of monozygotic twins with cystic fibrosis. Study context: Library input was about 3 micrograms of fragmented DNA, with approximately 16 PCR cycles.

Study outcomes and limitations: Clonality was generally low (median around 0.0098), higher in the most severe patients. Shared CDR3 numbers were not associated with age, concordance or severity. J usage was most co-twin-similar in 8 of 16 pairs, V in 13.

Germline CDR1 LNHDA, CDR2 SQIVND (reference sequence). V lost 7 bases, J lost 3 bases, and 15 bases lay in between. This CDR3 has 14 amino acids. Measured with immunoSEQ multiplex PCR; TCRdb has only the in-frame clones, and not every one. The sample shows more than 15,000 clones, roughly nine tenths of them seen only once. Notes on this clone: The antigen remains unidentified.

Sequenced input: blood. This sequence was found in a girl aged 2-10 years with cystic fibrosis. The rearrangement links TRBV19 to TRBJ1-1, with D possibly matching TRBD1 (5 bases). The CDR3 region is CASNRAGTYTEAFF. In nucleotides, the CDR3 is TGTGCCAGTAATCGGGCGGGGACCTACACTGAAGCTTTCTTT.